This TCR beta chain originates from a study of patients and donors after allogeneic stem cell transplantation. Each CDR3 protein is one row after TCRdb ran MiXCR on the RT-PCR reads. Here the sample spans about 960,000 distinct CDR3 sequences, more than 15% being singletons. The CDR3 has 13 residues. Trimming took 3 bases from V and 1 from J, leaving 6 bases between them. This clonotype occurred many times. Sequenced material: blood, either unsorted or a sorted T cell fraction (not recorded which). The chain uses TRBV12-3 or TRBV12-4 and TRBJ1-2; tentatively, D is TRBD1 (5 bases). The sequence derives from a human donor who was either an allogeneic HSCT recipient or a stem cell or donor lymphocyte infusion donor (not recorded which). It is not recorded whose cells these are; they may come from a transplant donor. The CDR3 reads CASSFQGNYGYTF. The CDR3 nucleotides read TGTGCCAGCAGTTTTCAGGGTAACTATGGCTACACCTTC.